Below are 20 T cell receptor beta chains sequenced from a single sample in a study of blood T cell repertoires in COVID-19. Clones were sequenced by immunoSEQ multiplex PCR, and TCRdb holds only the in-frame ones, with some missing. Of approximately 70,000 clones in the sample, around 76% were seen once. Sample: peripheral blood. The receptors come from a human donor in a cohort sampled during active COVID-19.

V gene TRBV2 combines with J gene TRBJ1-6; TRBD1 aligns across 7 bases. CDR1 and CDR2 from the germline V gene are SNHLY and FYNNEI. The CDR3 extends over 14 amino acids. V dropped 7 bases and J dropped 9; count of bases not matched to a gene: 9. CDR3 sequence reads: CASTATGSVSPLHF. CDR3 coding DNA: TGTGCCAGCACCGCGACAGGGTCAGTTTCACCCCTCCACTTT.

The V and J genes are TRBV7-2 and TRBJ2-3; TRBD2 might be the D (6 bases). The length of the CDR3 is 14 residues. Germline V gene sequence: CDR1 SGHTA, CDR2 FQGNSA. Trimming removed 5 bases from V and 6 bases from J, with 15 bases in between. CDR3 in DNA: TGTGCCAGCAGCCCAGGGACTTTGAGGGATACGCAGTATTTT. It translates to CASSPGTLRDTQYF. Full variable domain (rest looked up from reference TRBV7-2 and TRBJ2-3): GAGVSQSPSNKVTEKGKDVELRCDPISGHTALYWYRQSLGQGLEFLIYFQGNSAPDKSGLPSDRFSAERTGGSVSTLTIQRTQQEDSAVYLCASSPGTLRDTQYFGPGTRLTVL.

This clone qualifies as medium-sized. CDR3 nucleotides: TGCGCCAGCAGCCAAGATCAGACTATCTGGTCACCCCTCCACTTT. It is translated as CASSQDQTIWSPLHF. The chain employs TRBV4-3 and TRBJ1-6, with unresolved D. Germline values: CDR1 LGHNA, CDR2 YSLEER. Trimming removed 0 bases at V and 10 bases at J, with 13 bases between. The CDR3 sequence is 15 residues long.

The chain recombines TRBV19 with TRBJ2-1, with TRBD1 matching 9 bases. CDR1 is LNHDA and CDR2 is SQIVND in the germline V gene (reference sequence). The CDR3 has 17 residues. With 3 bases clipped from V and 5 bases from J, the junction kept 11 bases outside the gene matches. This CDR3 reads CASSIPPFGTGNNEQFF. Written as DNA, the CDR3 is TGTGCCAGTAGTATTCCACCTTTCGGGACAGGGAACAATGAGCAGTTCTTC.

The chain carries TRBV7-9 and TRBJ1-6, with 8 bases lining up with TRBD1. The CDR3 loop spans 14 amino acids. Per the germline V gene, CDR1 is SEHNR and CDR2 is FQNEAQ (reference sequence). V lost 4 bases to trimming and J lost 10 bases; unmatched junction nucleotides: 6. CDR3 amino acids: CASSSQGVSSPLHF. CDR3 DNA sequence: TGTGCCAGCAGCTCACAGGGGGTTAGCTCACCCCTCCACTTT.

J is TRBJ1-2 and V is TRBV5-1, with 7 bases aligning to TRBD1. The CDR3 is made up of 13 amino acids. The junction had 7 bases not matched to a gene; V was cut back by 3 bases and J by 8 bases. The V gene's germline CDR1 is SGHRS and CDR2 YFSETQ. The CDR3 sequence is CASSYEGAPGYTF. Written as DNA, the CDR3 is TGCGCCAGCAGCTATGAGGGGGCTCCCGGCTACACCTTC.

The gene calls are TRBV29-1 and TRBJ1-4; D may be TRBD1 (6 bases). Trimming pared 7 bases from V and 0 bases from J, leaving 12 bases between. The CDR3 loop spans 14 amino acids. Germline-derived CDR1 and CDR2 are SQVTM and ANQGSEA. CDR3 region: CSALGGSTNEKLFF. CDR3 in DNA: TGCAGCGCCCTAGGGGGTTCAACTAATGAAAAACTGTTTTTT.

The CDR3 region has the DNA TGCAGTGCTAGTGAACTAGCGGGGGGAAACGCCAAAAACATTCAGTACTTC. The encoded protein is CSASELAGGNAKNIQYF. The chain employs TRBV20-1 and TRBJ2-4; 12 positions match TRBD2. Trimming cost V 3 bases and J 1 base; bases outside gene matches: 7. This CDR3 is built from 17 residues. Germline V CDR1 and CDR2: DFQATT, SNEGSKA (reference sequence).

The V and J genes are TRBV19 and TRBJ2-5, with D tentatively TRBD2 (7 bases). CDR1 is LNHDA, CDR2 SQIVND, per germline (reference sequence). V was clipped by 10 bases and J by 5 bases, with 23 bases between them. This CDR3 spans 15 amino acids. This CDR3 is CATRRGAGSVETQYF. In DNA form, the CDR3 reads TGTGCCACCCGCCGGGGGGCGGGTTCAGTGGAGACCCAGTACTTC.

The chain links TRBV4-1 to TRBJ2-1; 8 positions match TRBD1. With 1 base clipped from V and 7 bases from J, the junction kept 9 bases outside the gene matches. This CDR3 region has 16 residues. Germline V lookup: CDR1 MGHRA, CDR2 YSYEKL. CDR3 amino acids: CASSQAQGAQRNEQFF. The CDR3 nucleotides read TGCGCCAGCAGCCAAGCGCAGGGGGCGCAAAGGAATGAGCAGTTCTTC.

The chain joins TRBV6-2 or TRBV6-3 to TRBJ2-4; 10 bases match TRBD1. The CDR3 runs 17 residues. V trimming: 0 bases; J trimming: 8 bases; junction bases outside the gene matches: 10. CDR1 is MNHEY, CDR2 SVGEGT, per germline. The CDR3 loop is CASSYSSNGDRGDIQYF. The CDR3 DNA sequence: TGTGCCAGCAGTTACTCGAGTAATGGGGACAGGGGTGACATTCAGTACTTC.

The CDR3 reads CASSQRGGNSPLHF. The CDR3 DNA reads as TGTGCCAGCAGCCAGAGGGGGGGTAACTCACCCCTCCACTTT. The chain is built from TRBV7-9 and TRBJ1-6, with D perhaps TRBD1 (6 bases). Germline CDR1 SEHNR, CDR2 FQNEAQ (reference sequence). The CDR3 consists of 14 residues. V was trimmed by 5 bases and J by 10 bases, leaving 15 bases between them.

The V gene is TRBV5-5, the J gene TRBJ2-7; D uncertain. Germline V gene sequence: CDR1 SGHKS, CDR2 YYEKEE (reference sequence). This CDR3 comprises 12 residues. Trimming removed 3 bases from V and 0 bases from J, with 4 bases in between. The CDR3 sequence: CASSSSSYEQYF. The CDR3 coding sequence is TGTGCCAGCAGCTCCAGCTCCTACGAGCAGTACTTC. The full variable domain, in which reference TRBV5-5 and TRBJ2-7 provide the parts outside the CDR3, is DAGVTQSPTHLIKTRGQQVTLRCSPISGHKSVSWYQQVLGQGPQFIFQYYEKEERGRGNFPDRFSARQFPNYSSELNVNALLLGDSALYLCASSSSSYEQYFGPGTRLTVT.

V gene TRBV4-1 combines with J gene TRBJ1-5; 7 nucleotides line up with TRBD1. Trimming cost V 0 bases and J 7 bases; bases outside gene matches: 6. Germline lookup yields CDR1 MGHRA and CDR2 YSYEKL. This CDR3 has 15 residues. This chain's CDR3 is CASSQDSGGWQPQHF. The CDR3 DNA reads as TGCGCCAGCAGCCAAGATTCAGGGGGATGGCAGCCCCAGCATTTT.

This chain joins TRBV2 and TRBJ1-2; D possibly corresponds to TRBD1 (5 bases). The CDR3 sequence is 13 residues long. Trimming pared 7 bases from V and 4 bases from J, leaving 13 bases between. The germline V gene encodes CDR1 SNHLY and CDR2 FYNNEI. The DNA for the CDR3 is TGTGCCAGCAACTTGGACACGCTCTATGGCTACACCTTC. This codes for CASNLDTLYGYTF. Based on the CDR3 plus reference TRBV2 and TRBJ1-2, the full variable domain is EPEVTQTPSHQVTQMGQEVILRCVPISNHLYFYWYRQILGQKVEFLVSFYNNEISEKSEIFDDQFSVERPDGSNFTLKIRSTKLEDSAMYFCASNLDTLYGYTFGSGTRLTVV.

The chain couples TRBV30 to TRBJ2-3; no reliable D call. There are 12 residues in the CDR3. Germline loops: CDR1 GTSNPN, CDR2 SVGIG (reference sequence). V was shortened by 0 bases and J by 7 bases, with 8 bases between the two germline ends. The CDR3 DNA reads TGTGCCTGGAGTGTACCGCGCCATACGCAGTATTTT. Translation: CAWSVPRHTQYF.

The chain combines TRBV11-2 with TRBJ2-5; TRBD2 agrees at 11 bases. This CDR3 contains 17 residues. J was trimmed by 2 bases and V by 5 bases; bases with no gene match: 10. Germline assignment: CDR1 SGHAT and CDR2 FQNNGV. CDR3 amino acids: CASSILGASGGQETQYF. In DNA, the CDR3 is TGTGCCAGCAGCATTCTGGGGGCTAGCGGGGGGCAAGAGACCCAGTACTTC.

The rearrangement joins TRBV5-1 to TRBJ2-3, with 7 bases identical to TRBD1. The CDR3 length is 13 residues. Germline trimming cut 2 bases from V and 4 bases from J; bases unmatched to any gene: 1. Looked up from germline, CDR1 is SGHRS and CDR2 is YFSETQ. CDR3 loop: CASSLGGPDTQYF. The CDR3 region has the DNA TGCGCCAGCAGCTTAGGGGGCCCAGATACGCAGTATTTT.

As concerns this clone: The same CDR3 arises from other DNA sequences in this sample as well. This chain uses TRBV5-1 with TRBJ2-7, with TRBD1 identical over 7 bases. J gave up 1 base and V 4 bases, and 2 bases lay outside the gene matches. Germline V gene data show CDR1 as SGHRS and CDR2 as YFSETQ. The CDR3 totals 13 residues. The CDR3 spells CASSIQGSYEQYF. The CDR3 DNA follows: TGCGCCAGCAGCATACAGGGGTCCTACGAGCAGTACTTC.

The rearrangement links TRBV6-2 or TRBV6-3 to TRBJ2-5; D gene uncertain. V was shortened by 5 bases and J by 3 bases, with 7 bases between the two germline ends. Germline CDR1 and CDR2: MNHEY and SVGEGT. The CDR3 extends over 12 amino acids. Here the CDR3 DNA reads TGTGCCAGCAGTCAAGAGAAAGAGACCCAGTACTTC. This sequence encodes CASSQEKETQYF.